The 17 T cell receptor beta chains reported below all come from one sample, sequenced in a study of control samples from healthy donors and cancer patients. Assay: immunoSEQ multiplex PCR; the TCRdb copy retains only in-frame clones and omits some. This table has about 190,000 clones, around 93% appearing once. The sample comprised blood. The receptors derive from a man under 40 in good health.

V and J are TRBV2 and TRBJ2-2, with D perhaps matching TRBD1 (6 bases). The ends were cut back, 7 bases at V and 1 base at J, with 13 bases in the middle. CDR3 length: 15 residues. Germline CDR1 and CDR2: SNHLY and FYNNEI. CDR3 sequence (DNA): TGTGCCAGCACAGGGGAACAGGTGAACACCGGGGAGCTGTTTTTT. This gives the protein CASTGEQVNTGELFF.

The chain carries TRBV19 and TRBJ1-5; D perhaps matches TRBD1 (6 bases). Germline-derived CDR1 and CDR2 are LNHDA and SQIVND (reference sequence). The CDR3 extends over 15 amino acids. The V end was cut by 6 bases, the J end by 0 bases, with 12 bases between. The CDR3 region has the DNA TGTGCCAGTAGGGGGACAAATTATAGCAATCAGCCCCAGCATTTT. Translating gives CASRGTNYSNQPQHF.

This chain connects TRBV5-1 to TRBJ1-1; the D gene is possibly TRBD1 (6 bases). V gave up 4 bases and J gave up 1 base, with 17 bases separating them. In germline, CDR1 is SGHRS, CDR2 YFSETQ. This CDR3 is 16 amino acids long. The chain's CDR3 is CASSPPGQGPNTEAFF. The CDR3 bases are TGCGCCAGCAGCCCGCCCGGGCAGGGGCCGAACACTGAAGCTTTCTTT. Based on the CDR3 plus reference TRBV5-1 and TRBJ1-1, the full variable domain is KAGVTQTPRYLIKTRGQQVTLSCSPISGHRSVSWYQQTPGQGLQFLFEYFSETQRNKGNFPGRFSGRQFSNSRSEMNVSTLELGDSALYLCASSPPGQGPNTEAFFGQGTRLTVV.

This clone appeared once. This chain joins TRBV11-2 and TRBJ1-1; tentatively, D is TRBD1 (5 bases). Deletions cut 5 bases from V and 2 bases from J, with 12 bases between. The CDR3 runs 14 residues. Per the germline V gene, CDR1 is SGHAT and CDR2 is FQNNGV. The CDR3 here is CASSPGGSNTEAFF. The CDR3 bases are TGTGCCAGCAGCCCCGGGGGGAGCAACACTGAAGCTTTCTTT.

The V call is TRBV29-1, the J call TRBJ2-6; D call uncertain. CDR1 and CDR2 from the germline V gene are SQVTM and ANQGSEA. Trimming removed 6 bases at V and 2 bases at J, with 14 bases between. The CDR3 is 15 residues long. As DNA, the CDR3 is TGCAGCGTAGCACGGGTTAGGGCTGGGGCCAACGTCCTGACTTTC. Translation gives CSVARVRAGANVLTF.

The chain links TRBV7-9 to TRBJ2-3; a weak D match, TRBD1 (5 bases). CDR3 length: 17 residues. The germline V gene has CDR1 SEHNR and CDR2 FQNEAQ (reference sequence). V dropped 1 base and J dropped 2 bases, with 16 bases sitting between them. Written as DNA, the CDR3 is TGTGCCAGCAGCTTAGTAGCCCGACAGAGATTCACAGATACGCAGTATTTT. Amino acid sequence: CASSLVARQRFTDTQYF.

The chain has TRBV28 and TRBJ1-5; 9 positions agree with TRBD1. J gave up 2 bases and V 4 bases, and 18 bases lay outside the gene matches. CDR3 length equals 20 residues. CDR1 and CDR2 from the germline V gene are MDHEN and SYDVKM. CDR3 amino acids: CASSSSFGTGRFRGNQPQHF. CDR3 bases: TGTGCCAGCAGTTCGAGTTTCGGGACAGGGCGGTTTAGGGGCAATCAGCCCCAGCATTTT.

CDR3 residues: CASSWTGYGYTF. CDR3 in DNA: TGTGCCAGCAGCTGGACAGGCTATGGCTACACCTTC. The rearrangement joins TRBV5-8 to TRBJ1-2, with 7 bases fitting TRBD1. Unmatched junction bases numbered 0, after V lost 3 bases and J lost 4 bases. CDR3 length equals 12 residues. Germline-derived CDR1 and CDR2 are SGHTS and YDEGEE.

The CDR3 here is CASSYDRINTEAFF. The CDR3 nucleotides read TGTGCCAGCAGTTACGACAGGATCAACACTGAAGCTTTCTTT. This chain uses TRBV7-9 with TRBJ1-1, with D possibly matching TRBD1 (6 bases). V shed 6 bases and J shed 2 bases, with 13 bases lying between them. Germline V gene data show CDR1 as SEHNR and CDR2 as FQNEAQ (reference sequence). This CDR3 comprises 14 residues.

This chain connects TRBV30 to TRBJ1-2; unclear D gene. CDR1 is GTSNPN and CDR2 is SVGIG in the germline V gene (reference sequence). The V and J ends lost 2 bases and 0 bases respectively, with 10 bases between them. The CDR3 loop spans 14 amino acids. CDR3 nucleotide sequence: TGTGCCTGGAGTTCGGGGTCTCCTAACTATGGCTACACCTTC. This translates into CAWSSGSPNYGYTF.

The genes are TRBV27 and TRBJ2-1; TRBD1 matches 8 bases. This CDR3 has 16 amino acids. CDR1 and CDR2 from the germline V gene are MNHEY and SMNVEV (reference sequence). The trim removed 6 bases at V and 0 bases at J, leaving 7 bases unmatched. CDR3 in DNA: TGTGCCAGCAGCCCTGGACAGGGATTCTCCTACAATGAGCAGTTCTTC. Amino acid sequence: CASSPGQGFSYNEQFF.

This clone occurred once. The chain uses TRBV11-2 and TRBJ2-1; D tentatively fits TRBD1 or TRBD2 (5 bases each). Trimming pared 0 bases from V and 7 bases from J, leaving 13 bases between. There are 15 residues in the CDR3. The V gene's germline CDR1 is SGHAT and CDR2 FQNNGV. The CDR3 bases are TGTGCCAGCAGCTTAGACGGGGCCCCTGTGAATGAGCAGTTCTTC. Its protein is CASSLDGAPVNEQFF.

The sample holds one count of this clone. This rearrangement joins TRBV30 to TRBJ1-2; D uncertain. The CDR3 contains 14 residues. CDR1 is GTSNPN, CDR2 SVGIG, per germline (reference sequence). With 2 bases removed from V and 7 bases from J, the gap between germline ends came to 17 bases. The CDR3 DNA is TGTGCCTGGAGTAGGGAACCTCTAGGCAGTGGCTACACCTTC. It codes for CAWSREPLGSGYTF.

The CDR3 region has the DNA TGTGCCAGCACATCCGGGGGCGGTGGGGCCAACGTCCTGACTTTC. Translating gives CASTSGGGGANVLTF. This chain connects TRBV28 to TRBJ2-6, with D perhaps given as TRBD1 or TRBD2 (6 bases each). V gave up 7 bases and J gave up 3 bases, with 13 bases separating them. CDR3 size: 15 residues. CDR1 MDHEN and CDR2 SYDVKM come from the germline V gene.

As regards this clone: Other DNA sequences within the sample encode an identical CDR3. The chain uses TRBV5-1 and TRBJ1-1, with D possibly matching TRBD1 (5 bases). There are 15 residues in the CDR3. Germline assignment: CDR1 SGHRS and CDR2 YFSETQ. Trimming left V 0 bases short and J 1 base short, with 10 bases between. CDR3 bases: TGCGCCAGCAGCTTGGAAGGGACGGCGAACACTGAAGCTTTCTTT. Translation: CASSLEGTANTEAFF.

The chain employs TRBV20-1 and TRBJ2-5; no clear D. The CDR3 spans 13 residues. The V gene lost 3 bases and the J gene lost 5 bases, with 13 bases spanning the gap. From germline, CDR1 is DFQATT and CDR2 SNEGSKA (reference sequence). The CDR3 region is CSASRSADETQYF. As DNA, the CDR3 is TGCAGTGCTAGTAGGTCTGCTGATGAGACCCAGTACTTC.

The V call is TRBV6-6, the J call TRBJ1-3; D remains unclear. Germline CDR1 and CDR2: MNHNY and SVGAGI (reference sequence). The CDR3 has 12 residues. V was cut by 6 bases and J by 4 bases, with 7 bases left in between. CDR3 DNA: TGTGCCAGCAGCAACGGGGGAAACACCATATATTTT. Translated, it gives CASSNGGNTIYF.